This note documents a single TCR beta chain sequence. This entry belongs to a study of T cell changes during pregnancy in multiple sclerosis. The CDR3 covers 13 residues. J was trimmed by 5 bases and V by 4 bases; bases with no gene match: 3. Germline assignment: CDR1 MNHEY and CDR2 SMNVEV (reference sequence). Here immunoSEQ multiplex PCR was the method, and the copy in TCRdb shows in-frame clones only, minus some. This table has over 70,000 clones, approximately 95% appearing once. The receptor comes from a female donor with multiple sclerosis, enrolled in a pregnancy study. The chain links TRBV27 to TRBJ2-5; 8 positions agree with TRBD1. The sample consisted of peripheral blood, taken in the first trimester of pregnancy. This CDR3 reads CASSWTGTETQYF. CDR3 sequence (DNA): TGTGCCAGCAGTTGGACAGGGACGGAGACCCAGTACTTC.